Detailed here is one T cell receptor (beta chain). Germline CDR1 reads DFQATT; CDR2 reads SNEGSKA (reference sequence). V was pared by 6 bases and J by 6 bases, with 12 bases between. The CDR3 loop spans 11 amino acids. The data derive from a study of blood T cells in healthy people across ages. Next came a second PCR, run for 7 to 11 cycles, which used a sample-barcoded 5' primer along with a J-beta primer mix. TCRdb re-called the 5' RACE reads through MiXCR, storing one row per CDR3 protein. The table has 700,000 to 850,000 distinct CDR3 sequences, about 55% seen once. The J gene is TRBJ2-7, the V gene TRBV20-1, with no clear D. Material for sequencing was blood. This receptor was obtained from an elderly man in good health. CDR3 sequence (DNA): TGCAGTGCCCCTAGAACATCCGAGCAGTACTTC. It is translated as CSAPRTSEQYF.